This paragraph reports one T cell receptor (beta chain). Its antigen remains unidentified. Naive CD8 cells comprised CD45RO-negative, CCR7-positively selected cells, excluding terminally differentiated effector memory CD45RA+ cells. Some clones are missing from TCRdb's copy, which holds only in-frame ones; the method was immunoSEQ multiplex PCR. The data contain millions of clones, approximately 94% of them singletons. This sample is part of a study of shared clonotypes between healthy human individuals. Overall study findings and caveats: Since donors were few, the genetic and exposure-history diversity represented was limited. On the whole, naive subsets had larger estimated richness than memory subsets had.

Sequenced: naive CD8+ T cells sorted from blood. The TCR sequence derives from a man aged 18 to 30 in good health.

This CDR3 is CASSRGTSGSPYEQYF. Here the CDR3 DNA reads TGTGCCAGCAGCCGGGGGACTAGCGGGAGTCCCTACGAGCAGTACTTC. This chain links TRBV11-2 with TRBJ2-7; 14 bases are a match to TRBD2. The CDR3 contains 16 residues. The germline V gene has CDR1 SGHAT and CDR2 FQNNGV. Trimming took 5 bases from V and 2 from J; bases not matched to a gene: 5.